The clone carrying this T cell receptor (beta chain) was detected only a few times. Its antigen is currently unknown. This specimen comes from a study of T cells after yellow fever vaccination. The study, taken as a whole, reports: Across the CD4 and CD8 compartments, a small share of clonotypes was present in both. Weaker, the secondary response had a peak occurring faster, on day 5 versus 15.

The J segment lost 8 bases and the V segment lost 0 bases, leaving 2 bases of the junction unmatched. This CDR3 region has 14 residues. Per germline, CDR1 SGHDN and CDR2 FVKESK. One entry per CDR3 protein results from TCRdb running MiXCR on the 5' RACE reads. The sample records some 670,000 distinct CDR3 sequences, 9% to 15% being singletons. The material sequenced was PBMCs, taken on the day of the yellow fever booster vaccination. This TCR came from a man aged 30 to 45 who received the YFV17D yellow fever vaccine. V gene TRBV14 combines with J gene TRBJ2-1; the match to TRBD2 covers 9 bases. The CDR3: CASSQDSGSDEQFF. CDR3 bases: TGTGCCAGCAGCCAAGATAGCGGGAGTGATGAGCAGTTCTTC.